This T cell receptor (beta chain) came from a study of blood T cell repertoires in COVID-19 (dated by TCRdb to about 2020). Looking at the study overall: Samples from collaborators originated in the United States, Italy and Spain and spanned both the acute and convalescent phases of COVID-19. The prospective study material was composed of cDNA or gDNA derived from T cells, B-cell-depleted T cells, or PBMCs. Deeply sampled blood TCRbeta repertoires from subjects exposed to, actively infected with, or recovered from COVID-19 were included in the dataset. The repertoires were released in a freely available public database meant as a resource for research on the immune response to SARS-CoV-2. Samples were obtained from the ongoing ImmuneRACE study (first 160 participants) and from approximately 1,200 subjects provided by 6 global collaborators. The sample metadata nearly always contained a de-identified subject ID, COVID-19 status, age in years and sex. Where available, HLA class I and class II types were obtained from metadata supplied by the sample provider rather than from assay-based typing. General study outcomes and caveats: The amount of clinical and demographic metadata varied by source and participant and was provided uncurated.

For this clone: Its antigen specificity is not known. One base away there is no much larger clone; base qualities are not given.

At the junction V is shortened by 7 bases and J by 4 bases, with 11 bases in between. Inclusive of the bounding cysteine and phenylalanine, the CDR3 is 13 residues long. Solely the CDR3 DNA is kept, with 39 bases framed from the first base. The germline V gene sets CDR1 to MNHEY and CDR2 to SVGAGI. Collaborating institutions collected whole blood in K2EDTA tubes following their own protocols. Collaborator samples were shipped for TCRbeta analysis as frozen whole blood, isolated PBMCs, or DNA extracted from either sample type. The immunoSEQ Assay, a bias-controlled multiplex PCR, was used to amplify TCRbeta CDR3 regions from genomic DNA. Per the source publication's procedure: The number of nucleated cells in each sample was estimated by amplification of reference gene primers within the assay. To quantify the absolute abundance of each unique TCRbeta CDR3 rearrangement, sequence reads were collapsed and filtered. For each sample, productive Simpson clonality was calculated by taking the square root of Simpson's diversity index across productive rearrangements. TCRdb carries this immuneACCESS record with in-frame sequences only. Its versions omit some clonotypes, under half of them owing to an unresolved V gene in the studies checked, with the rest unexplained. For V, J and clone size, that table is used; D and trimming come from the DNA. This sample gives approximately 410,000 clones in total; 86% of them show up just once. The top ten clonotypes cover almost 1.5% of the sample.

The TCR comes from a woman aged 25 to 39 with active or convalescent COVID-19. Source material: peripheral blood. The chain is encoded by TRBV6-5 joined to TRBJ1-3, with an unclear D gene assignment. CDR3 protein: CASNPPGGNTIYF. The base sequence is TGTGCCAGCAACCCGCCAGGAGGAAACACCATATATTTT.